The clone carrying this T cell receptor beta chain occurred a few times. Unmatched junction bases numbered 7, after V lost 0 bases and J lost 4 bases. The length of the CDR3 is 16 residues. From germline, CDR1 is SGHRS and CDR2 YFSETQ. This entry belongs to a study of PD-L1 blockade in urothelial cancer. Study information: Male sex and bladder-origin urothelial cancer were recorded for about 90% of the roughly 30 patients. Enrolled patients had been treated previously with 0 to 3 chemotherapy regimens. The study recovered a median of about 140,000 T cells per blood sample.

Time point here: pretreatment peripheral blood. Anywhere from 1 to 8 samples came from each patient, spanning pretreatment and on-treatment. Sequencing used immunoSEQ multiplex PCR; TCRdb keeps in-frame clones, though not all of them. Here the sample spans about 38,000 clones, around 81% being singletons. The chain carries TRBV5-1 and TRBJ2-5, with TRBD2 matching over 9 bases. This clonotype was sampled from a man older than 75 with urothelial cancer. The sample consisted of PBMCs, taken around atezolizumab (anti-PD-L1) treatment. The CDR3 here is CASSLVGSGRGETQYF. CDR3 in DNA: TGCGCCAGCAGCTTGGTCGGTAGCGGGAGAGGAGAGACCCAGTACTTC.